This TCR beta chain is from a study of T cell repertoires in cytomegalovirus infection (dated by TCRdb to between 2018 and 2021). General notes on the study: Recently identified HLA-C-restricted CMV epitopes, whose presentation resists viral immunomodulation, were targeted by peptide stimulations together with well-studied HLA-B-restricted epitopes. The HLA type of each donor mattered for the analysis, because public TCR beta signatures pointed to carriage of CMV infection along with the matching HLA type.

The sample's treatment or condition label, in plain terms: in vitro stimulation with specific CMV peptide epitopes to enrich CMV-specific T cells. This sample was sequenced with an Illumina HiSeq 1500. The public reads were reprocessed in TCRdb via fastp at Q25 and MiXCR, keeping in-frame beta chains. Rows are combined by CDR3 protein, so each entry shows the most common genes and DNA. The sample table lists about 69,000 distinct CDR3 sequences, 28% of them with a count of one. Roughly three fifths of the sample goes to the ten largest clones. What the study reported, not specific to this receptor: The ex vivo response was dominated by HLA-C-restricted CMV-specific TCR beta clonotypes, which also provided the single most frequent clonotype in two of eight donors. Carriers of CMV infection plus the relevant HLA type were discriminated by the cumulative frequency of public TCR beta family members in the study cohort and in an independent 352-donor cohort.

This clonotype was seen more than once but under ten times. The clone's antigen remains unknown. Base quality data are lacking; no much larger clone is found one base away. Sample: CD8+ T cells from cultured PBMCs, taken from culture after CMV antigen stimulation. The receptor's source is a human donor in good health (CMV status not recorded). Some clones in this sample may be carry-over from other donors' samples.

For the CDR3, the sequence is CATSDSSRTNYNEQFF. The DNA sequence is as follows: TGTGCCACCAGTGATTCATCCCGGACAAATTACAATGAGCAGTTCTTC. This sequence uses TRBV24-1 and TRBJ2-1, with TRBD1 as a weak D call on 5 bases. The CDR3 measures 16 amino acids from cysteine to phenylalanine. The sequence is cut down to CDR3 DNA, 48 bases in frame from base 1. The junction shows trimming of 2 bases on V and 4 bases on J, plus 14 bases between the germline ends. Taken from the germline V gene, the CDR1 and CDR2 loops are KGHDR and SFDVKD.